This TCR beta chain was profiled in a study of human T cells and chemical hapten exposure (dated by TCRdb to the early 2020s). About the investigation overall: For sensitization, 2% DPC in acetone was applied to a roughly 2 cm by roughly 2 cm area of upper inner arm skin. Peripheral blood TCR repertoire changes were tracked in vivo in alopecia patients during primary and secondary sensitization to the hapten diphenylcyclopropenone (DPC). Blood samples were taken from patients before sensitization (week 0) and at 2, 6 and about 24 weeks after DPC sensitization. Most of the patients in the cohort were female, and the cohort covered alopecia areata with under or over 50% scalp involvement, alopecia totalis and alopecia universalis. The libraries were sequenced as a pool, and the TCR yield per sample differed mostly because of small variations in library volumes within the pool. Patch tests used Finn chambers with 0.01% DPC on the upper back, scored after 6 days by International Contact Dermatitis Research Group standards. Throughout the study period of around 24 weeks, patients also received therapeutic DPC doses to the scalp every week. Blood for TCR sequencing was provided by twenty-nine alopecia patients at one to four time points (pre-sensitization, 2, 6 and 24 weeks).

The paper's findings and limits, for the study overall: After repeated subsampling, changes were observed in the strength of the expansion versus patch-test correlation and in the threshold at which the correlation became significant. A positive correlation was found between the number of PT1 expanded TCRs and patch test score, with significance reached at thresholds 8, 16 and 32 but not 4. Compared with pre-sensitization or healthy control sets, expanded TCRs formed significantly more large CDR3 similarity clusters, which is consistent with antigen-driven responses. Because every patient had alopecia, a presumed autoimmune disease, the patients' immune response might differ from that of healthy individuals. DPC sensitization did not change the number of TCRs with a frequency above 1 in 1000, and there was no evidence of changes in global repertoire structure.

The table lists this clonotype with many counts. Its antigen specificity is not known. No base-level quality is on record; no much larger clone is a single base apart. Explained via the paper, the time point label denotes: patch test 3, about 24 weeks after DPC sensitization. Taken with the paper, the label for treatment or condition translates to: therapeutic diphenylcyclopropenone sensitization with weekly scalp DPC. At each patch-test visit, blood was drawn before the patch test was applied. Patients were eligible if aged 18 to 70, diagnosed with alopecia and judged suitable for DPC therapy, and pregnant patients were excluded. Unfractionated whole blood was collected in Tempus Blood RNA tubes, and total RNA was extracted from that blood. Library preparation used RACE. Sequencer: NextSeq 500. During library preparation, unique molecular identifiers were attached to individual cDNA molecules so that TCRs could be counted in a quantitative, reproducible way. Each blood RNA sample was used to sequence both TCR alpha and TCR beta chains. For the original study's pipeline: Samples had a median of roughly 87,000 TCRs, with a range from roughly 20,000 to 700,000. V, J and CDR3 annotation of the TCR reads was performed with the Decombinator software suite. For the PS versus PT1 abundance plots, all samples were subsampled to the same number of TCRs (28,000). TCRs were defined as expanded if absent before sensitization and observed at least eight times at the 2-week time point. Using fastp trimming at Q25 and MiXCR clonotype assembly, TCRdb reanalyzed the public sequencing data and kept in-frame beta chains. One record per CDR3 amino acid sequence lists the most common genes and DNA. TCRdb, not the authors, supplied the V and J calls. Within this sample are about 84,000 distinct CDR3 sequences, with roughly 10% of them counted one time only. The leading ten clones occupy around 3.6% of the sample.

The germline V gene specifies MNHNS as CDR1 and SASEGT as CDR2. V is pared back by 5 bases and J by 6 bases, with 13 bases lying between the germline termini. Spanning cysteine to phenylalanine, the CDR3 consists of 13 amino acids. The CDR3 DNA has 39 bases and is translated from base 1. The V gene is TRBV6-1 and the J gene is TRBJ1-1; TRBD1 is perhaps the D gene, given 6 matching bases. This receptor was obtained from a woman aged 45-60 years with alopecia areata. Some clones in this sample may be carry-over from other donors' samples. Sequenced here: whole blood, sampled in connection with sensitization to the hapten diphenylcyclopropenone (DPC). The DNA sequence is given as TGTGCCAGCAGTCAAATACAGGGCGCTGAAGCTTTCTTT. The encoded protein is CASSQIQGAEAFF.